This T cell receptor beta chain was retrieved from a study of blood T cell repertoires in COVID-19. Study context: Samples of COVID-19 (acute and convalescent) were obtained from the United States, Italy and Spain.

In the authors' workflow: It was from reference gene primer amplification that nucleated cell counts were estimated. TCRdb's copy holds only in-frame clones and misses some; the assay was immunoSEQ multiplex PCR. For V, J and clone size, that table is used; D and trimming come from the DNA. Of hundreds of thousands of clones detected, around 87% appear once; the ten largest clones hold 2.5% to 3.5%. The sequence was collected from a human donor in a cohort sampled during active COVID-19. Sequencing was done on a sample of peripheral blood.

Here the CDR3 DNA reads TGTGCCACCAGCAGAGGATTCGGCCAGGCCCAAGAGACCCAGTACTTC. It is translated as CATSRGFGQAQETQYF. The rearrangement joins TRBV15 to TRBJ2-5; no clear D gene. V was shortened by 1 base and J by 1 base, with 13 bases between the two germline ends. The CDR3 consists of 16 residues. Germline V CDR1 and CDR2: LNHNV, YYDKDF (reference sequence).